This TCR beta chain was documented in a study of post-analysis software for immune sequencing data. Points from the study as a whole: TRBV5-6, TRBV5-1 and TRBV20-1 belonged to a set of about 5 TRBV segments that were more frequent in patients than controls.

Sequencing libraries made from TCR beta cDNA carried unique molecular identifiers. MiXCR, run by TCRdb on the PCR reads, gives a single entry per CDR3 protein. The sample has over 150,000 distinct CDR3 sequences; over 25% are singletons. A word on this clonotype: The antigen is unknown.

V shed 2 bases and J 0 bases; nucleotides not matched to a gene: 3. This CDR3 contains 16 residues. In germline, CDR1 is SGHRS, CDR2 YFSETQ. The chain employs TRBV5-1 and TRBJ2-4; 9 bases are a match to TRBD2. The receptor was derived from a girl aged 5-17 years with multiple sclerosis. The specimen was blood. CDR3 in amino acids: CASSFGSGGAKNIQYF. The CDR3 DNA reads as TGCGCCAGCAGCTTCGGTAGCGGGGGAGCCAAAAACATTCAGTACTTC.